This paragraph covers one TCR beta chain sequence. The antigen remains undetermined. Methods used by the authors: ImmunoSEQ junction-only sequences lacked quality scores, so their filtering differed. TCRdb's copy holds only in-frame clones and misses some; the assay was immunoSEQ multiplex PCR. V and J calls and clone size are as listed in that table; D and trimming were resolved from the DNA. The sample has 170,000 or so clones, 66% seen once. This sample stems from a study of shared clonotypes between healthy human individuals. Points from the study as a whole: Among the subsets, naive ones generally showed larger estimated richness than memory ones.

The CDR3 has 14 amino acids. V was cut by 0 bases and J by 2 bases, with 8 bases left in between. Germline V gene lookup returns CDR1 ENHRY and CDR2 SYGVKD. The sequencing input was memory CD4+ T cells sorted from blood. Stated subset: CD45RA-negative fraction. This rearrangement joins TRBV10-3 to TRBJ2-7; TRBD1 might be the D (6 bases). The TCR comes from a young man in good health. The CDR3 DNA follows: TGTGCCATCAGTGAGTCGAACAGGGCCTACGAGCAGTACTTC. Protein: CAISESNRAYEQYF.